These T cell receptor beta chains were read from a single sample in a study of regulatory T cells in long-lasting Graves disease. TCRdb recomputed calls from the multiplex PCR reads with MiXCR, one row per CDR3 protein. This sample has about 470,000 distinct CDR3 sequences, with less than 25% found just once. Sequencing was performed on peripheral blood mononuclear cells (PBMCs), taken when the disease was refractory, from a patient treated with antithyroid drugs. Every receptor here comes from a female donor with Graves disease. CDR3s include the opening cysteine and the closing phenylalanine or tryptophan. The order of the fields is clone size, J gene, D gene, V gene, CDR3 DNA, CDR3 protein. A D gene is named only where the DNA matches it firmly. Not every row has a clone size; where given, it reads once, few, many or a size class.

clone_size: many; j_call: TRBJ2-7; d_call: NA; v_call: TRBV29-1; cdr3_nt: TGCAGCGTTTTGGTCCTCTACGAGCAGTACTTC; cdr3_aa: CSVLVLYEQYF
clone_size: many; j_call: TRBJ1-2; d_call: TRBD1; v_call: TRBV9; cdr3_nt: TGTGCCAGCAGCACCCGGGGGGACAGGAACCATGGCTACACCTTC; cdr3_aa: CASSTRGDRNHGYTF
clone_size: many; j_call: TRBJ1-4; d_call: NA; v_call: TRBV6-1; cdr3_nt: TGTGCCAGCGGGCATTCTGAAAAACTGTTTTTT; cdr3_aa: CASGHSEKLFF
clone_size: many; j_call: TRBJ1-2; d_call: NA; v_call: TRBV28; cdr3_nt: TGTGCCAGCAGCACAGGGCCCAGTACTATTGGCTACACCTTC; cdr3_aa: CASSTGPSTIGYTF
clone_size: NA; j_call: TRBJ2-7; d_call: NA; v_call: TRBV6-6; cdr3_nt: TGTGCCAGCAGTTACTCGATAGCCCTGCCGGCATCCTACGAGCAGTACTTC; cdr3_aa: CASSYSIALPASYEQYF
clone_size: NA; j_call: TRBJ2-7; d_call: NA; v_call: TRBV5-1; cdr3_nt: TGCGCCAGCAGCTTAGGATTACCAGGAAACGAGCAGTACTTC; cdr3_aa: CASSLGLPGNEQYF
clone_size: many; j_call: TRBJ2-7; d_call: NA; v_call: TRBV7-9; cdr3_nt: TGTGCCAGCAGCTTCGCCGTGGACAAAGACGAGCAGTACTTC; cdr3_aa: CASSFAVDKDEQYF
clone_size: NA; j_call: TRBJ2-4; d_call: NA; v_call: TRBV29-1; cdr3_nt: TGCAGCGTTAGTATAGCAGGGGGAGGGTCGGACATTCAGTACTTC; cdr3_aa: CSVSIAGGGSDIQYF
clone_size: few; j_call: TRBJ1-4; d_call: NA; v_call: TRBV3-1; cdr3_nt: TGTGCCAGCAGCCCGTGGCCGGCAACTAATGAAAAACTGTTTTTT; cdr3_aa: CASSPWPATNEKLFF
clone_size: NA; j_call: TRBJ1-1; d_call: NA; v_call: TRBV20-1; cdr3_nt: TGCAGTGCTAGTAAGGGGAGGCCTGAAGCTCTCTTT; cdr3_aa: CSASKGRPEALF
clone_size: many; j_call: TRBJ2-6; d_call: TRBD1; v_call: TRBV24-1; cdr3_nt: TGTGCCACCAGTGATCCCCAGGGGGCCCACTCTGGGGCCAACGTCCTGACTTTC; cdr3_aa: CATSDPQGAHSGANVLTF
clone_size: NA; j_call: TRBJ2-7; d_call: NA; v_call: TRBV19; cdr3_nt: TGTGCCAGTAGTATTGGGACCTACGAGCAGTACTTC; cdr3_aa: CASSIGTYEQYF
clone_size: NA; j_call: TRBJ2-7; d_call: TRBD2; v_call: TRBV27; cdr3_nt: TGTGCCAGCAGTCCCTTAGCGGGAGGGCGCCGATCCTACGAGCAGTACTTC; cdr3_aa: CASSPLAGGRRSYEQYF
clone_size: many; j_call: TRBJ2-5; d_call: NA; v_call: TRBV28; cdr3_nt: TGTGCCAGTAGAGGGAGTAGAGAGACCCAGTACTTC; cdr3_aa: CASRGSRETQYF
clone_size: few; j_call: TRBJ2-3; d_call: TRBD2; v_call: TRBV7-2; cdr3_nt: TGTGCCAGCAGCCCCAGGACTAGCGGGAGACCAGATACGCAGTATTTT; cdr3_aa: CASSPRTSGRPDTQYF
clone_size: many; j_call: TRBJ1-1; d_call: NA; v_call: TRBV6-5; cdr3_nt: TGTGCCAGCAGTTACCCCTGGGCAACATTGAACACTGAAGCTTTCTTT; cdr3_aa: CASSYPWATLNTEAFF
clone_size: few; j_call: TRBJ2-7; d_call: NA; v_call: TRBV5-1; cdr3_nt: TGCGCCAGCAGCTTGGAGCCGCATACCTCCTACGAGCAGTACTTC; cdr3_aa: CASSLEPHTSYEQYF
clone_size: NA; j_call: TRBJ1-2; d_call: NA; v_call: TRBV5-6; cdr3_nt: TGTGCCAGCAGCTTGGGGGGGATGGATGGCTACACCTTC; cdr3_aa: CASSLGGMDGYTF
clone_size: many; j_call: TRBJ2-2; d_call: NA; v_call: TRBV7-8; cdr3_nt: TGTGCCAGCAGATCTCTTGGGATAATTGGCGGGGAGCTGTTTTTT; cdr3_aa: CASRSLGIIGGELFF
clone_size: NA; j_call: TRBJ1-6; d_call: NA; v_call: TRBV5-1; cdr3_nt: TGCGCCAGCAGTAAACCAGGGGAGGGGAATTCACCCCTCCACTTT; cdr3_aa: CASSKPGEGNSPLHF
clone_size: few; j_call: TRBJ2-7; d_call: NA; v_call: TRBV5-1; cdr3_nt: TGCGCCAGCAGCTTTCATTGGACAGCAACTTACGAGCAGTACTTC; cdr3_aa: CASSFHWTATYEQYF
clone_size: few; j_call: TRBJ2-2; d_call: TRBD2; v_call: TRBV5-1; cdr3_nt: TGCGCCAGCAGCGCCCCGATAGGCGGGAGGCCAGGGACCGGGGAGCTGTTTTTT; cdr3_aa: CASSAPIGGRPGTGELFF
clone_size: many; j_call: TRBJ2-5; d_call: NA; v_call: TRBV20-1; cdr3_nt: TGCAGTGCTGGCGTGCGGTGGGAGACCCAGTACTTC; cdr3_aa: CSAGVRWETQYF
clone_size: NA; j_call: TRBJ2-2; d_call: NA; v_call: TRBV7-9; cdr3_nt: TGTGCCAGCAGCGATAAAGGGTCCGGGGAGCTGTTTTTT; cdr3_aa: CASSDKGSGELFF
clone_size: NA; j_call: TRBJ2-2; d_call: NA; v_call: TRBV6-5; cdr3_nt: TGTGCCAGCAGTTCAACCAGAATCGGGGAGCTGTTTTTT; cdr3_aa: CASSSTRIGELFF
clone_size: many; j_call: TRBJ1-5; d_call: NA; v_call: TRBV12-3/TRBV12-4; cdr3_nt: TGTGCCAGCAGTTTAGCGGCAGGGGATGGTCAGCCCCAGCATTTT; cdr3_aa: CASSLAAGDGQPQHF
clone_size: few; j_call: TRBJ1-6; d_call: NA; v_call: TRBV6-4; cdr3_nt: TGTGCCAGCAGTTACTCTGCAGGGTTGACTTCACCCCTCCACTTT; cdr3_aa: CASSYSAGLTSPLHF
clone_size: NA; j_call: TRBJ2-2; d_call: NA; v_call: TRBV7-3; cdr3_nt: TGTGCCAGCAGCCCACCGGGACTTAACAACGGGGAGCTGTTTTTT; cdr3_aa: CASSPPGLNNGELFF
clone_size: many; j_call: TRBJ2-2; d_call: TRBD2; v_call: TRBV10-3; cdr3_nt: TGTGCCATCAGACCGGGACTAGCGGGAGGCGGGACCGGGGAGCTGTTTTTT; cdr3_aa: CAIRPGLAGGGTGELFF
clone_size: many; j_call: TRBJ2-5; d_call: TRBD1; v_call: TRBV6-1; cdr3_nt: TGTGCCAGCACGCCGGGACAGGTTCTACAAGAGACCCAGTACTTC; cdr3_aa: CASTPGQVLQETQYF
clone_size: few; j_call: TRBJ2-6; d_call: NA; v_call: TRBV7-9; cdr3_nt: TGTGCCAGCAGCTTACGCCGGGGGGCTCCTGGGGCCAACGTCCTGACTTTC; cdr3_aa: CASSLRRGAPGANVLTF
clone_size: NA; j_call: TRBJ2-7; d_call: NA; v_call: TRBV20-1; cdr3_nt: TGCAGTGCTGAACGGGAGTTTTACGAGCAGTACTTC; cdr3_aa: CSAEREFYEQYF
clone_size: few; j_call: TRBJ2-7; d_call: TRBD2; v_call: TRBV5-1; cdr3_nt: TGCGCCAGCAGCTTGGCCCTCGGGGGGAGATTGGGCGAGCAGTACTTC; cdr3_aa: CASSLALGGRLGEQYF
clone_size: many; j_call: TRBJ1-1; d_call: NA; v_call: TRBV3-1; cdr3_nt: TGTGCCAGCAGCCAAGTTAACGCAGTCCCGTACACTGAAGCTTTCTTT; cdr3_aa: CASSQVNAVPYTEAFF
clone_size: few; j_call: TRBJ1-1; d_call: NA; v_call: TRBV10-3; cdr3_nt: TGTGCCATCAGTGGAGGCCCCGACACTGAAGCTTTCTTT; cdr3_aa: CAISGGPDTEAFF
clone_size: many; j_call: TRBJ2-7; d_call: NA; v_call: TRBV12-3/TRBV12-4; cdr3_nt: TGTGCCAGCAGCCTGGTAGAGGGTTACGAGCAGTACTTC; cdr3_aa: CASSLVEGYEQYF
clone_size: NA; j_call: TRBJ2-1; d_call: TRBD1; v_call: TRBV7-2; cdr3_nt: TGTGCCAGCAGCTGGGGACAGTGGGCGAGGAATGAGCAGTTCTTC; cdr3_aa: CASSWGQWARNEQFF
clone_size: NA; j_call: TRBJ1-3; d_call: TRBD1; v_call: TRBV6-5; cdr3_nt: TGTGCCAGCAGTTACCCGACCTCGGGACAGAGTCCTGGAAACACCATATATTTT; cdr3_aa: CASSYPTSGQSPGNTIYF
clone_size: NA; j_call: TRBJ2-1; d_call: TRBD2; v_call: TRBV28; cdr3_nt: TGTGCCAGCAGTTTTCTAGCGGGAGAGCAGTTCTTC; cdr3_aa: CASSFLAGEQFF
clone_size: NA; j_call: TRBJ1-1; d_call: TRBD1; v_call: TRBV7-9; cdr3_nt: TGTGCCAGCAGCTTAGGGGACAGCCGGACTGAAGCTTTCTTT; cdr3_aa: CASSLGDSRTEAFF
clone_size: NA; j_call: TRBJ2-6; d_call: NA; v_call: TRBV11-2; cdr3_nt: TGTGCCAACAGCCCGCTACACCGCTCTGGGGCCAACGTCCTGACTTTC; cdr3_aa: CANSPLHRSGANVLTF
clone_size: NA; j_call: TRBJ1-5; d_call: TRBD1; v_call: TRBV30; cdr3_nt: TGTGCCTGGAGCGCTCTTGACAGGGGCAATCAGCCCCAGCATTTT; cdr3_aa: CAWSALDRGNQPQHF
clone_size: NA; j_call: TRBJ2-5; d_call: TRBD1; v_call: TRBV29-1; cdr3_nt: TGCAGCGTTCCACCGGACAGGTGGCAAGAGACCCAGTACTTC; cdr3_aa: CSVPPDRWQETQYF
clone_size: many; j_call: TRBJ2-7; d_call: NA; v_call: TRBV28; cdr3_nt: TGTGCCAGCAGTTTCACAGGCCCTAATGAGCAGTACTTC; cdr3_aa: CASSFTGPNEQYF
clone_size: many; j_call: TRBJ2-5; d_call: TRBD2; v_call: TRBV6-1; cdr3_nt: TGTGCCAGCCAACCCGACGGGAGGGCCGCGGAGACCCAGTACTTC; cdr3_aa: CASQPDGRAAETQYF
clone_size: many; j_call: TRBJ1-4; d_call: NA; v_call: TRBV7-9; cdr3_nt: TGTGCCAGCAGCTTAGATGTTAATGAAAAACTGTTTTTT; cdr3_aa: CASSLDVNEKLFF
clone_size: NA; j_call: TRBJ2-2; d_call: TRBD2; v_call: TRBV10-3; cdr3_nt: TGTGCCATCAGTGAGTCGTTTCGGGGACTAGCGGGAGTCAACGGGGAGCTGTTTTTT; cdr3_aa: CAISESFRGLAGVNGELFF
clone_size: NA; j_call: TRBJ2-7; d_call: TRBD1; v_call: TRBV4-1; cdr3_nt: TGCGCCAGCAGCCAAGATGAAAGGGGGCTATACGAGCAGTACTTC; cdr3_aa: CASSQDERGLYEQYF
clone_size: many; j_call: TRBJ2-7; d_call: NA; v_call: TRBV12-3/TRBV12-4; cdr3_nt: TGTGCCAGCAGTTTTTGGGTGTCGGACGAGCAGTACTTC; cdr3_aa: CASSFWVSDEQYF
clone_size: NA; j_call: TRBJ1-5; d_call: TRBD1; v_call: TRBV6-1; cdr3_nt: TGTGCCAGCAGATTACGACAGGGCCGTTATAGCAATCAGCCCCAGCATTTT; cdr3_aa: CASRLRQGRYSNQPQHF
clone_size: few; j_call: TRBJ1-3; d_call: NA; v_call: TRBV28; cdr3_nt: TGTGCCAGCAGTTTTTCAGGCCCGGGAAACACCATATATTTT; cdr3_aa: CASSFSGPGNTIYF
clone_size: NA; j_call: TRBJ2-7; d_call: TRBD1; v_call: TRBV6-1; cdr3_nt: TGTGCCAGCAGTCGGGGACAGTCCCTTCCCTACGAGCAGTACTTC; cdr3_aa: CASSRGQSLPYEQYF
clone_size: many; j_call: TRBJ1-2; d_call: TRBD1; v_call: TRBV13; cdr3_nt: TGTGCCAGCAGCCACCGGGGACAGGGAGATGGCTACACCTTC; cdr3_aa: CASSHRGQGDGYTF
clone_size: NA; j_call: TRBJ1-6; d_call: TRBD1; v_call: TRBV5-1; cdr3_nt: TGCGCCAGCAGCTTGGGCGGACAGGGTATGTCGCCCCTCCACTTT; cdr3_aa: CASSLGGQGMSPLHF
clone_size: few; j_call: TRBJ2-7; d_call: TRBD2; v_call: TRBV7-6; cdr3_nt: TGTGCCAGCAGCCCGGGAGTTGGCGGGAGGGCTTTGCTCGAGCAGTACTTC; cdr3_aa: CASSPGVGGRALLEQYF
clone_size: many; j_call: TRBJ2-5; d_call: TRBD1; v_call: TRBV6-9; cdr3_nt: TGTGCCAGCAGTTACGCGACAGGGGAAGAGACCCAGTACTTC; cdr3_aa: CASSYATGEETQYF
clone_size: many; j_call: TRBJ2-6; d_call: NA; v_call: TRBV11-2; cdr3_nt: TGTGCCAGCGGCTGGAGGGGGGCTGGTGGGGCCAACGTCCTGACTTTC; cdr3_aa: CASGWRGAGGANVLTF
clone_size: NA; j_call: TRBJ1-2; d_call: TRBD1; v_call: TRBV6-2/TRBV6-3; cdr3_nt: TGTGCCAGCAGCGGACAGGCCGGCTATGGCTACACCTTC; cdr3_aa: CASSGQAGYGYTF
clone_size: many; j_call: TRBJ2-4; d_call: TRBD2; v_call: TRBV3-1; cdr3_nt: TGTGCCAGCAGCCAAGACCTAGCGGCCTCAAACATTCAGTACTTC; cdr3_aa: CASSQDLAASNIQYF
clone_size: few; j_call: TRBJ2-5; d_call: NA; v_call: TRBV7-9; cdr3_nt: TGTGCCAGCAGCTTAAGCGTGGGGGAGACCCAGTACTTC; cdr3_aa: CASSLSVGETQYF